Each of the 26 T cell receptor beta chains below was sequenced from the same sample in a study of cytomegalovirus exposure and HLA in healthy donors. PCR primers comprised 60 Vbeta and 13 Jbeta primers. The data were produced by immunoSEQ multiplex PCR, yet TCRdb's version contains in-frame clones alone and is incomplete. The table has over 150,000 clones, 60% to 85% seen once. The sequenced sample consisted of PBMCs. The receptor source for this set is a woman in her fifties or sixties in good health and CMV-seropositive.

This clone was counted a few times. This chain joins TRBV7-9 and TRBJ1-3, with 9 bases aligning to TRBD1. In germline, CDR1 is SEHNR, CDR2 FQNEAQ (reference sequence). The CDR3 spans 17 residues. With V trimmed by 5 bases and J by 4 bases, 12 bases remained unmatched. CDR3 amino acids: CASSPRQGGQLGNTIYF. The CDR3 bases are TGTGCCAGCAGCCCAAGACAGGGGGGTCAGCTGGGAAACACCATATATTTT.

CDR3 nucleotides: TGTGCCTGGAGTATGCTAGGGACAGGCAGCGCGGACGAGCAGTACTTC. Its protein product is CAWSMLGTGSADEQYF. The chain recombines TRBV30 with TRBJ2-5, with 8 bases aligning to TRBD1. TRBJ2-7 matches the DNA end more closely, so the J call is doubtful. Germline CDR1 and CDR2: GTSNPN and SVGIG (reference sequence). The CDR3 contains 16 residues.

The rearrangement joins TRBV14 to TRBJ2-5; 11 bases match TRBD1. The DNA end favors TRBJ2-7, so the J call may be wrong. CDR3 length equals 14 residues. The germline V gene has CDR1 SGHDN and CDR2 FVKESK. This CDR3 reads CASSQGTGGYEQYF. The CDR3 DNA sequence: TGTGCCAGCAGCCAGGGGACAGGGGGCTACGAGCAGTACTTC.

CDR3 sequence (DNA): TGTGCCAGCAGCCTCCCAGGGATCACCCCCTATGGCTACACCTTC. Its translation is CASSLPGITPYGYTF. This chain uses TRBV11-2 with TRBJ1-2; the D gene is possibly TRBD1 (5 bases). This CDR3 spans 15 amino acids. Trimming left V 5 bases short and J 4 bases short, with 17 bases between. Looked up from germline, CDR1 is SGHAT and CDR2 is FQNNGV.

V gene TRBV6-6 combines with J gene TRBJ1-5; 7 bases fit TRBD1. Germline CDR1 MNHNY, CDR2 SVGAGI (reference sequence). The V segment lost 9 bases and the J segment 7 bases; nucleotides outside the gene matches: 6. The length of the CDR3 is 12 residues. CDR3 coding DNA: TGTGCCAGTAGACAGGGTGGGCAGCCCCAGCATTTT. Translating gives CASRQGGQPQHF.

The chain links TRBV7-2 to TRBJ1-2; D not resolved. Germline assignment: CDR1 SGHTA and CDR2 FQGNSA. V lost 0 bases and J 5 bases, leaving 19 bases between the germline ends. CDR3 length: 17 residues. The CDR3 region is CASSLAPATTTGYGYTF. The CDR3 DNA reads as TGTGCCAGCAGCTTAGCACCAGCTACAACTACCGGGTATGGCTACACCTTC.

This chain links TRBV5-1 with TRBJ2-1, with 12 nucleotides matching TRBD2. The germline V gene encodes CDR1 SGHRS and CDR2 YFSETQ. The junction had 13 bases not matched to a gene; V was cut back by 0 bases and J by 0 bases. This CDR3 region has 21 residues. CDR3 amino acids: CASSLAPSGTSGPSSYNEQFF. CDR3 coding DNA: TGCGCCAGCAGCTTGGCACCTTCCGGGACTAGCGGGCCGAGCTCCTACAATGAGCAGTTCTTC.

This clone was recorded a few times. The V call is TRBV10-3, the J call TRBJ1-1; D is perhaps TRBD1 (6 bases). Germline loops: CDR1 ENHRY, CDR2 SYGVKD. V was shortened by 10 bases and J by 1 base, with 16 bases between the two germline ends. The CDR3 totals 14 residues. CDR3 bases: TGTGCCACCGATAGACAAGGGGGGAACACTGAAGCTTTCTTT. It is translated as CATDRQGGNTEAFF.

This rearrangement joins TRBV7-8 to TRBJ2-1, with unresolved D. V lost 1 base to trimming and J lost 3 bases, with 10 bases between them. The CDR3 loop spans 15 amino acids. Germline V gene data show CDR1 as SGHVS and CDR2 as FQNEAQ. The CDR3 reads CASSLVWRFYNEQFF. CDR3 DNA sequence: TGTGCCAGCAGCTTAGTGTGGCGGTTCTACAATGAGCAGTTCTTC.

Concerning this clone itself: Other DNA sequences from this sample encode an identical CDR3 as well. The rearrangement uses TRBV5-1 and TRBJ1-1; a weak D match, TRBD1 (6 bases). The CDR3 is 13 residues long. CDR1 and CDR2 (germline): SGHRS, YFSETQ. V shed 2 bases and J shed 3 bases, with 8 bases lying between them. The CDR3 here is CASSLAGDTEAFF. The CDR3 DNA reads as TGCGCCAGCAGCTTAGCAGGGGACACTGAAGCTTTCTTT.

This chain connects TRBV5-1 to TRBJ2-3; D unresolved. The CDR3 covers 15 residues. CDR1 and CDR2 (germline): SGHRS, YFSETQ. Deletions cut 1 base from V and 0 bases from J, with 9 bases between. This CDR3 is CASSLQSGSTDTQYF. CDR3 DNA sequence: TGCGCCAGCAGCTTGCAGTCCGGGAGCACAGATACGCAGTATTTT.

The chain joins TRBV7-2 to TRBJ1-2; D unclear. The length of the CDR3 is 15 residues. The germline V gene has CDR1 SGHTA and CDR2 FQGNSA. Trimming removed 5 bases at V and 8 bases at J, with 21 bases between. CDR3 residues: CASSPRSVWPGGYTF. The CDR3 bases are TGTGCCAGCAGCCCCCGATCAGTTTGGCCTGGCGGCTACACCTTC.

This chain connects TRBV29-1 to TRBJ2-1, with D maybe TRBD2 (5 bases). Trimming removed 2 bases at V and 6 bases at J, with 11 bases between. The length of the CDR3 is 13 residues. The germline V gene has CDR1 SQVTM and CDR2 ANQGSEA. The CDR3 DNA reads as TGCAGCGTTGAAATCCTAGCCACCAATGAGCAGTTCTTC. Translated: CSVEILATNEQFF.

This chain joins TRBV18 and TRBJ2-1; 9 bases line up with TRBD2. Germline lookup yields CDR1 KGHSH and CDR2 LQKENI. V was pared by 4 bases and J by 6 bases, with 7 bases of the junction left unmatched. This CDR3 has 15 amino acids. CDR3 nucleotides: TGTGCCAGCTCACGAGGCGGGAGGGCCGTCAATGAGCAGTTCTTC. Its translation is CASSRGGRAVNEQFF.

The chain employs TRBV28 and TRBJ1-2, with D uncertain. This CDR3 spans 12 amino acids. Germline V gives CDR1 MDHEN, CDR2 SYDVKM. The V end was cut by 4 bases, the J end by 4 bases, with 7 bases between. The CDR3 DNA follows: TGTGCCAGCAGTTCCTACAGCTATGGCTACACCTTC. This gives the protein CASSSYSYGYTF.

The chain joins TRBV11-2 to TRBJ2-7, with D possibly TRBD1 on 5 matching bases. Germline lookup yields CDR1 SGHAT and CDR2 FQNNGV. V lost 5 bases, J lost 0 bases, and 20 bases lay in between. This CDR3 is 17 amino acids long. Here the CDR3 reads CASSPRVGQGSSYEQYF. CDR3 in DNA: TGTGCCAGCAGCCCCCGGGTAGGGCAGGGAAGCTCCTACGAGCAGTACTTC.

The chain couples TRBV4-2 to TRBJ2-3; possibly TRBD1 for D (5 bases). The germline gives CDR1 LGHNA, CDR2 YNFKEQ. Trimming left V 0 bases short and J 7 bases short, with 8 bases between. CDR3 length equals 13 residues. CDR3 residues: CASSQERTYTQYF. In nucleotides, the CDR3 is TGTGCCAGCAGCCAAGAGAGGACATATACGCAGTATTTT.

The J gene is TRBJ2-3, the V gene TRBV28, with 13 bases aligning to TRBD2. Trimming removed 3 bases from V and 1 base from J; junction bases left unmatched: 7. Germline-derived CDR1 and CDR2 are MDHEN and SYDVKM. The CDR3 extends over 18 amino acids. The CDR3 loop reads CASSFPGLAGVGTDTQYF. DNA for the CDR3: TGTGCCAGCAGTTTTCCAGGACTAGCGGGAGTGGGCACAGATACGCAGTATTTT.

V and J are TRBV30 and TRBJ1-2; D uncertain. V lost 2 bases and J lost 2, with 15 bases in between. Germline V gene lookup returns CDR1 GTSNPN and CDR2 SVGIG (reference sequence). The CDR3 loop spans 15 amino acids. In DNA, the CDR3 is TGTGCCTGGAGTCGAGCTTACTCCATCAACTATGGCTACACCTTC. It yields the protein CAWSRAYSINYGYTF.

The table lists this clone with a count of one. The CDR3 loop reads CASSLVSTGEAFF. DNA of the CDR3: TGTGCCAGCAGCTTGGTATCTACGGGGGAAGCTTTCTTT. This rearrangement joins TRBV7-8 to TRBJ1-1, with unresolved D. Per the germline V gene, CDR1 is SGHVS and CDR2 is FQNEAQ. V was trimmed by 3 bases and J by 8 bases, leaving 13 bases between them. The CDR3 contains 13 residues.

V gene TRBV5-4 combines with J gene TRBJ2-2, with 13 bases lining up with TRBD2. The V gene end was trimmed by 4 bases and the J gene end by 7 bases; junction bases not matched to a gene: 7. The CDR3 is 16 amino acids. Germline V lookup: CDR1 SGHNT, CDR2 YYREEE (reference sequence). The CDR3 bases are TGTGCCAGCAGCCCGAGGACTAGCGGGAGCCTCGGGGAGCTGTTTTTT. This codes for CASSPRTSGSLGELFF.

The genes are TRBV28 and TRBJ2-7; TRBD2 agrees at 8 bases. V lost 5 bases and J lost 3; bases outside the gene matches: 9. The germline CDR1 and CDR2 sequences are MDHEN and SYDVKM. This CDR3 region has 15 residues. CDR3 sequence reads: CASSPGGLRNYEQYF. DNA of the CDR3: TGTGCCAGCAGTCCGGGGGGGCTGAGGAACTACGAGCAGTACTTC.

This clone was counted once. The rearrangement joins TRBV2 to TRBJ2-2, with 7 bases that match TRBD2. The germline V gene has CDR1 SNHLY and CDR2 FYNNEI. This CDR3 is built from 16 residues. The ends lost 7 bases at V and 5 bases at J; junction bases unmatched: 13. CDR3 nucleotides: TGTGCCAGCACCCGGGGTGGGTCGGGAGGTACCGGGGAGCTGTTTTTT. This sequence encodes CASTRGGSGGTGELFF.

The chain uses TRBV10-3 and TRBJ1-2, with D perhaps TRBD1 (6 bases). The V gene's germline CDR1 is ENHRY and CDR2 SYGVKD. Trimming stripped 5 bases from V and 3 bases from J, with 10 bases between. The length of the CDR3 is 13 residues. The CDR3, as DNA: TGTGCCATCAGTTACGGACAGTACTATGGCTACACCTTC. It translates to CAISYGQYYGYTF.

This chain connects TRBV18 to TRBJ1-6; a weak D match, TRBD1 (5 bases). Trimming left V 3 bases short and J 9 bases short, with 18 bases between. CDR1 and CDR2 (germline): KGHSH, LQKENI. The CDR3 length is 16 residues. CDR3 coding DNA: TGTGCCAGCTCACCCGTCGACGCTCAGGGAGGTTCACCCCTCCACTTT. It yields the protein CASSPVDAQGGSPLHF.

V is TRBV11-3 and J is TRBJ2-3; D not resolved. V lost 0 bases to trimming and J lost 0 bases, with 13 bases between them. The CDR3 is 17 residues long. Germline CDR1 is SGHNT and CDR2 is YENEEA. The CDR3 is CASSLDPVTQSTDTQYF. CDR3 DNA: TGTGCCAGCAGCTTAGATCCCGTGACACAAAGCACAGATACGCAGTATTTT.